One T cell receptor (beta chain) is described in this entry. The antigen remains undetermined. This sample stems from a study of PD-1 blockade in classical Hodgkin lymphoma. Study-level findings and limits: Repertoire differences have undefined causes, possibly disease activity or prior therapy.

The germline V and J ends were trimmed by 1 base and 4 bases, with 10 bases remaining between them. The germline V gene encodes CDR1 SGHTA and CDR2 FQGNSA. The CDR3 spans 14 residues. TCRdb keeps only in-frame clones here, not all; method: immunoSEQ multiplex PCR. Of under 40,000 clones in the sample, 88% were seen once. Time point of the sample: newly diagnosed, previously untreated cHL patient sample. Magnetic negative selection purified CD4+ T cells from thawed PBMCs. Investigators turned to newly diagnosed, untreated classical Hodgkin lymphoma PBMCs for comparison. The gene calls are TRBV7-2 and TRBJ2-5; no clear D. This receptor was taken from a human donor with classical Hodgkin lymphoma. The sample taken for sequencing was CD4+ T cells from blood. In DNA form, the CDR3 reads TGTGCCAGCAGCTTAGTTTGGACGGGAGAGACCCAGTACTTC. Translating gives CASSLVWTGETQYF.